The sequence of this T cell receptor beta chain was determined in a study of post-analysis software for immune sequencing data. The CDR3 consists of 15 residues. Germline CDR1 is MGHRA and CDR2 is YSYEKL. Study-level findings and limits: Elevated frequency relative to controls characterized four to six TRBV segments in patients, TRBV5-6, TRBV5-1 and TRBV20-1 among them.

Carried by the TCR beta cDNA libraries were unique molecular identifiers. TCRdb called the PCR reads again in MiXCR, with one record for every CDR3 protein. Of 550,000 to 700,000 distinct CDR3 sequences listed, roughly 40% are singletons. To note about this clonotype: What it binds is not known. A read error may be the cause here, since a much bigger clone is one base away.

The chain employs TRBV4-1 and TRBJ1-2, with D tentatively TRBD1 (5 bases). The sample taken for sequencing was blood. The TCR comes from a girl between 5 and 17 years old with multiple sclerosis. The CDR3 sequence is CASGQAAGINYGYTF. The CDR3 DNA is TGCGCCAGCGGCCAAGCTGCAGGGATTAACTATGGCTACACCTTC.